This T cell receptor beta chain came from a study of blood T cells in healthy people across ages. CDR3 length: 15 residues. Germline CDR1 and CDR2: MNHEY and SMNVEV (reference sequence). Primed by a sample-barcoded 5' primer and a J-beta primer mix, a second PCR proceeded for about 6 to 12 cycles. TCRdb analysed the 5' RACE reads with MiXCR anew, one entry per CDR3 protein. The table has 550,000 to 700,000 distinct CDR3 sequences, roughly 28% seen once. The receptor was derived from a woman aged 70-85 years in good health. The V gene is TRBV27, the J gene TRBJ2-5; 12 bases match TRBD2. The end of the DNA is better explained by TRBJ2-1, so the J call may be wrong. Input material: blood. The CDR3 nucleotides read TGTGCCAGCACCGACTCGCTAGCGGGAGGGGATGAGCAGTTCTTC. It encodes CASTDSLAGGDEQFF.